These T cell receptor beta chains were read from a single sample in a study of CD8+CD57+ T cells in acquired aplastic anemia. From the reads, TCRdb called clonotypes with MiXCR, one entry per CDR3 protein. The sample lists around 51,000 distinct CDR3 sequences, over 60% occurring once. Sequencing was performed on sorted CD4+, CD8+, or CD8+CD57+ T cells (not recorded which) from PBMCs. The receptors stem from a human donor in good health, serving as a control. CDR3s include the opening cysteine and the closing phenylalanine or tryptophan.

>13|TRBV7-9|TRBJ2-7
CASSGGTAYEQYF
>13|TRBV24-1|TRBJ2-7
CATNRLVTYEQYF
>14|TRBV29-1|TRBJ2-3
CSADLAGGTGTQYF
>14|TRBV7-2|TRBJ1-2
CASSSGQGARGYTF
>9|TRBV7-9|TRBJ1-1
CGDHTEAFF
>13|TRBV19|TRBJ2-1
CASGGLAGTEQFF
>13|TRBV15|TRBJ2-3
CATSRRVADTQYF
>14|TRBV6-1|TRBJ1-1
CASRPGKRNTEAFF
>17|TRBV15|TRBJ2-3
CATSRDNLYTPTDTQYF
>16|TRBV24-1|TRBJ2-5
CATSGGTANSYETQYF
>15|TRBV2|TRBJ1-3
CASSEFGGSGNTIYF
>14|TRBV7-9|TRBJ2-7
CASSLRDGTYEQYF